This TCR beta chain was retrieved from a study of blood T cell repertoires in COVID-19. Study details: Researchers got acute and convalescent COVID-19 samples from the United States, Italy and Spain.

CDR1 LNHDA and CDR2 SQIVND come from the germline V gene (reference sequence). Trimming shortened V by 6 bases and J by 5 bases, and 23 bases separated the two germline ends. The CDR3 totals 17 residues. Method: immunoSEQ multiplex PCR; TCRdb's copy keeps in-frame clones and lacks some. The sample consists of approximately 530,000 clones, roughly nine tenths of them appearing once. Sample: peripheral blood. The origin of this receptor is a woman between 50 and 59 years old with COVID-19, enrolled during active disease. The chain links TRBV19 to TRBJ2-1; D is uncertain. CDR3 bases: TGTGCCAGTAGCCCACTCGCCGGGTCCCCCCCCCACAATGAGCAGTTCTTC. It encodes CASSPLAGSPPHNEQFF. Complete variable domain (other parts from reference TRBV19 and TRBJ2-1): DGGITQSPKYLFRKEGQNVTLSCEQNLNHDAMYWYRQDPGQGLRLIYYSQIVNDFQKGDIAEGYSVSREKKESFPLTVTSAQKNPTAFYLCASSPLAGSPPHNEQFFGPGTRLTVL.